This entry lists 15 T cell receptor beta chains sequenced from one sample in a study of CD8 T cells in Susac syndrome. RNA totalling roughly 0.45 to 1 ug underwent reverse transcription with random hexamers. TCRdb used MiXCR to reprocess the immunoSEQ multiplex PCR reads, holding one entry per CDR3 protein. Here the sample spans 80,000 to 95,000 distinct CDR3 sequences, 94% being singletons. Sequenced: CD8+ T cells from PBMCs. These receptors all come from a human donor with Susac syndrome.

With respect to this clonotype: A much larger clone differs by one base, so this may be a read error. The conserved phenylalanine or tryptophan is not found at the CDR3 terminus, so this likely reflects a read error. The genes are TRBV24-1 and TRBJ2-7; D uncertain. Trimming shortened V by 3 bases and J by 3 bases, and 11 bases separated the two germline ends. Germline CDR1 is KGHDR and CDR2 is SFDVKD. This CDR3 has 14 amino acids. The CDR3 region is CATSDGTRVYEQYL. CDR3 coding DNA: TGTGCCACCAGTGATGGAACAAGGGTCTACGAGCAGTACCTC.

CDR3 nucleotides: TGTGCCAGCAGTGCCTCAAACTGGGACCAAAGTAATGAGCAGTTCTTC. It is translated as CASSASNWDQSNEQFF. The chain couples TRBV27 to TRBJ2-1; D tentatively reads TRBD1 or TRBD2 (5 bases each). The CDR3 has 16 residues. V was clipped by 5 bases and J by 7 bases, with 21 bases between them. Germline V gene sequence: CDR1 MNHEY, CDR2 SMNVEV (reference sequence).

This rearrangement joins TRBV30 to TRBJ2-7; 8 bases are a match to TRBD1. The trim removed 7 bases at V and 0 bases at J, leaving 2 bases unmatched. This CDR3 contains 12 residues. CDR1 GTSNPN and CDR2 SVGIG come from the germline V gene (reference sequence). The CDR3 DNA follows: TGTGCCTTGGGACAGGACTCCTACGAGCAGTACTTC. Translation gives CALGQDSYEQYF.

The rearrangement uses TRBV5-6 and TRBJ2-3; D gene ambiguous. Per germline, CDR1 SGHDT and CDR2 YYEEEE. This CDR3 comprises 11 residues. The V gene lost 2 bases and the J gene lost 4 bases, with 2 bases spanning the gap. CDR3 loop: CASSFADTQYF. CDR3 in DNA: TGTGCCAGCAGCTTCGCAGATACGCAGTATTTT. Supplemented by reference TRBV5-6 and TRBJ2-3, the full variable domain reads DAGVTQSPTHLIKTRGQQVTLRCSPKSGHDTVSWYQQALGQGPQFIFQYYEEEERQRGNFPDRFSGHQFPNYSSELNVNALLLGDSALYLCASSFADTQYFGPGTRLTVL.

The rearrangement uses TRBV6-1 and TRBJ2-1, with D possibly matching TRBD2 (6 bases). CDR3 size: 15 residues. V lost 5 bases and J 7 bases, leaving 18 bases between the germline ends. Looked up from germline, CDR1 is MNHNS and CDR2 is SASEGT. The CDR3 region is CASSKTSEGSNEQFF. The DNA of the CDR3 is TGTGCCAGCAGTAAGACTAGTGAGGGGTCTAATGAGCAGTTCTTC.

This chain joins TRBV25-1 and TRBJ2-7; TRBD2 matches 7 bases. The length of the CDR3 is 13 residues. V lost 3 bases and J lost 2; bases outside the gene matches: 1. Per the germline V gene, CDR1 is MGHDK and CDR2 is SYGVNS. The CDR3 is CASSERETYEQYF. The CDR3 coding sequence is TGTGCCAGCAGTGAGCGGGAGACCTACGAGCAGTACTTC.

V is TRBV14 and J is TRBJ2-3, with TRBD2 matching over 10 bases. V lost 4 bases, J lost 1 base, and 5 bases stayed unmatched. This CDR3 comprises 16 residues. Per germline, CDR1 SGHDN and CDR2 FVKESK. CDR3 sequence: CASSPLAGGRTDTQYF. CDR3 nucleotides: TGTGCCAGCAGCCCCTTAGCGGGAGGACGCACAGATACGCAGTATTTT.

This rearrangement joins TRBV7-2 to TRBJ2-7; no clear D. Germline V gene lookup returns CDR1 SGHTA and CDR2 FQGNSA. The CDR3 is 11 amino acids. Trimming stripped 5 bases from V and 2 bases from J, with 4 bases between. CDR3 sequence reads: CASSHTYEQYF. In DNA, the CDR3 is TGTGCCAGCAGCCATACCTACGAGCAGTACTTC. Full variable domain (outside the CDR3, taken from reference TRBV7-2 and TRBJ2-7): GAGVSQSPSNKVTEKGKDVELRCDPISGHTALYWYRQSLGQGLEFLIYFQGNSAPDKSGLPSDRFSAERTGGSVSTLTIQRTQQEDSAVYLCASSHTYEQYFGPGTRLTVT.

The chain links TRBV20-1 to TRBJ1-1, with 12 bases that match TRBD1. Germline assignment: CDR1 DFQATT and CDR2 SNEGSKA (reference sequence). The CDR3 is 14 residues long. V was clipped by 1 base and J by 10 bases; unmatched bases: 7. CDR3 loop: CSARGRDRGLGAFF. The CDR3 DNA reads TGCAGTGCTAGAGGCCGGGACAGGGGGCTTGGAGCTTTCTTT.

The genes are TRBV5-6 and TRBJ2-5; unclear D gene. This CDR3 has 13 residues. In germline, CDR1 is SGHDT, CDR2 YYEEEE. The V end lost 4 bases, the J end lost 0 bases, and 7 bases lay between the germline ends. The CDR3: CASSPPDQETQYF. The DNA for the CDR3 is TGTGCCAGCAGCCCCCCCGACCAAGAGACCCAGTACTTC.

The J gene is TRBJ1-5, the V gene TRBV27; 7 bases match TRBD1. Germline CDR1 MNHEY, CDR2 SMNVEV (reference sequence). V gave up 3 bases and J gave up 2 bases; unmatched junction bases: 1. CDR3 length: 14 residues. Here the CDR3 DNA reads TGTGCCAGCAGTTTTGGACAGGGCAATCAGCCCCAGCATTTT. It encodes CASSFGQGNQPQHF.

This chain links TRBV28 with TRBJ2-7; no definite D call. The CDR3 is made up of 14 amino acids. The germline CDR1 and CDR2 sequences are MDHEN and SYDVKM. V was pared by 6 bases and J by 3 bases, with 15 bases between. The DNA of the CDR3 is TGTGCCAGCAGCCCACCCCCGGGCCTCTACGAGCAGTACTTC. Protein product: CASSPPPGLYEQYF.

The chain is built from TRBV4-1 and TRBJ2-2; D assignment may be TRBD1 or TRBD2 (6 bases each). In germline, CDR1 is MGHRA, CDR2 YSYEKL. The ends were cut back, 4 bases at V and 4 bases at J, with 10 bases in the middle. This CDR3 has 14 residues. CDR3 amino acids: CASSRGAFTGELFF. DNA of the CDR3: TGCGCCAGCAGCCGGGGGGCCTTCACCGGGGAGCTGTTTTTT.

This chain links TRBV30 with TRBJ1-2, with D hard to call. Germline V lookup: CDR1 GTSNPN, CDR2 SVGIG (reference sequence). V dropped 3 bases and J dropped 5 bases, with 7 bases sitting between them. This CDR3 contains 11 residues. CDR3 nucleotide sequence: TGTGCCTGGAGGGGGAGATATGGCTACACCTTC. This translates into CAWRGRYGYTF.

The rearrangement links TRBV28 to TRBJ2-5, with D hard to call. The germline V gene encodes CDR1 MDHEN and CDR2 SYDVKM. Trimming took 7 bases from V and 3 from J, leaving 15 bases between them. This CDR3 comprises 14 residues. The CDR3 DNA is TGTGCCAGCATGATGCAACGGACGGAAGAGACCCAGTACTTC. It yields the protein CASMMQRTEETQYF. The full variable domain, in which reference TRBV28 and TRBJ2-5 provide the parts outside the CDR3, is DVKVTQSSRYLVKRTGEKVFLECVQDMDHENMFWYRQDPGLGLRLIYFSYDVKMKEKGDIPEGYSVSREKKERFSLILESASTNQTSMYLCASMMQRTEETQYFGPGTRLLVL.